A selection of T cell receptor beta chains follows, all from one sample in a study of blood T cell repertoires in COVID-19. Generated by immunoSEQ multiplex PCR, the TCRdb table keeps only in-frame clones and is missing some. The data contain around 260,000 clones, 88% of them seen just once; the ten biggest clones take up about 4%. The sequenced material came from peripheral blood. Receptor source: a man aged 60 to 69 who had recovered from COVID-19. Both conserved end residues are part of each CDR3. D genes are given only for firm matches. Clone size is stated in some rows and not others, as once, few, many or a class when expanded.

clone_size: once; j_call: TRBJ1-1; d_call: .; v_call: TRBV19; cdr3_nt: TGTGCCAGTACCCTCAGGTGGGGGGACGGAGCTTTCTTT; cdr3_aa: CASTLRWGDGAFF
clone_size: .; j_call: TRBJ1-2; d_call: .; v_call: TRBV5-6; cdr3_nt: TGTGCCAGCAGGGGAGTTGGTGGAGGAAGCTATGGCTACACCTTC; cdr3_aa: CASRGVGGGSYGYTF
clone_size: .; j_call: TRBJ2-1; d_call: TRBD2; v_call: TRBV3-1/TRBV3-2; cdr3_nt: TGTGCCAGCAGCCAAGCGGGAGCGGGGGACCCCAATGAGCAGTTCTTC; cdr3_aa: CASSQAGAGDPNEQFF
clone_size: .; j_call: TRBJ2-1; d_call: .; v_call: TRBV4-1; cdr3_nt: TGCGCCAGCAGCAGGGGGGGCCTCAATGAGCAGTTCTTC; cdr3_aa: CASSRGGLNEQFF
clone_size: .; j_call: TRBJ2-2; d_call: .; v_call: TRBV11-2; cdr3_nt: TGTGCCAGTCCGGGAGAGACGAACACCGGGGAGCTGTTTTTT; cdr3_aa: CASPGETNTGELFF
clone_size: .; j_call: TRBJ2-3; d_call: TRBD1; v_call: TRBV3-1/TRBV3-2; cdr3_nt: TGTGCCAGCAGCCAGATTCCGGGACAGAGCACAGATACGCAGTATTTT; cdr3_aa: CASSQIPGQSTDTQYF
clone_size: .; j_call: TRBJ2-4; d_call: .; v_call: TRBV5-1; cdr3_nt: TGCGCCAGCAGCTCTAGTGGGGCAGCCAAAAACATTCAGTACTTC; cdr3_aa: CASSSSGAAKNIQYF
clone_size: .; j_call: TRBJ2-5; d_call: .; v_call: TRBV24-1; cdr3_nt: TGTGCCACCAGTGATCCCGGGGAGGGGGTAGAGACCCAGTACTTC; cdr3_aa: CATSDPGEGVETQYF
clone_size: once; j_call: TRBJ2-6; d_call: TRBD1; v_call: TRBV3-1/TRBV3-2; cdr3_nt: TGTGCCAGCAGCCAAGGGACAGGTGGCCTAACCGTCCTGACTTTC; cdr3_aa: CASSQGTGGLTVLTF
clone_size: .; j_call: TRBJ1-4; d_call: TRBD1; v_call: TRBV7-9; cdr3_nt: TGTGCCAGCAGACGGGGACAGGGTCTCGGAAAACTGTTTTTT; cdr3_aa: CASRRGQGLGKLFF
clone_size: .; j_call: TRBJ1-2; d_call: TRBD1; v_call: TRBV5-6; cdr3_nt: TGTGCCAGCAGCGGCCCGACAGGGGGAGGCTACACCTTC; cdr3_aa: CASSGPTGGGYTF
clone_size: .; j_call: TRBJ1-4; d_call: .; v_call: TRBV6-5; cdr3_nt: TGTGCCAGCAGACAGGGAATAGCAACTAATGAAAAACTGTTTTTT; cdr3_aa: CASRQGIATNEKLFF
clone_size: .; j_call: TRBJ2-1; d_call: .; v_call: TRBV7-8; cdr3_nt: TGTGCCAGCCCTCCACCTGGGGCGTGGAGCTCCTACAATGAGCAGTTCTTC; cdr3_aa: CASPPPGAWSSYNEQFF
clone_size: .; j_call: TRBJ1-3; d_call: TRBD1; v_call: TRBV4-1; cdr3_nt: TGCGCCAGCAGCCAAGATCGCCAGGGGGCAGGAGGAAACACCATATATTTT; cdr3_aa: CASSQDRQGAGGNTIYF
clone_size: .; j_call: TRBJ1-4; d_call: .; v_call: TRBV7-2; cdr3_nt: TGTGCCAGCAGCTTATCTCCAGGGGAAAATGAAAAACTGTTTTTT; cdr3_aa: CASSLSPGENEKLFF